The clone carrying this TCR beta chain has ten or more counts. Its cognate antigen is unknown. The time point: newly diagnosed GD, antithyroid drugs for less than 3 months. From PBMCs, RNA was extracted and then used to make the TCR library. The sample belongs to a study of regulatory T cells in long-lasting Graves disease. Overall study findings and caveats: For persistent Graves' patients, TCR diversity was lower than for newly diagnosed ones.

Germline values: CDR1 DFQATT, CDR2 SNEGSKA (reference sequence). The CDR3 has 14 amino acids. V was shortened by 6 bases and J by 3 bases, with 15 bases between the two germline ends. HTBI primers from iRepertoire and Arm-PCR of CDR3 regions yielded the TCR beta libraries. TCRdb called the multiplex PCR reads again in MiXCR, with one record for every CDR3 protein. The table has more than 300,000 distinct CDR3 sequences, around 15% seen once; the top ten hold 20%. A further study also used this sample, focusing on T cells in Graves' hyperthyroidism and ophthalmopathy. That investigation notes: First-round RT-PCR targeting the TCR CDR3 was performed with the HTBI primer set. The model's output predicted ophthalmopathy at a median of 6.5 months prior to onset.

The sample in question was peripheral blood mononuclear cells (PBMCs), obtained at new diagnosis, from a patient treated with antithyroid drugs. The receptor comes from a woman under 30 with Graves disease. The V gene is TRBV20-1, the J gene TRBJ2-1; D remains unclear. As DNA, the CDR3 is TGCAGTGCAAACGACCCGCAGGTCTACAATGAGCAGTTCTTC. Its translation: CSANDPQVYNEQFF.